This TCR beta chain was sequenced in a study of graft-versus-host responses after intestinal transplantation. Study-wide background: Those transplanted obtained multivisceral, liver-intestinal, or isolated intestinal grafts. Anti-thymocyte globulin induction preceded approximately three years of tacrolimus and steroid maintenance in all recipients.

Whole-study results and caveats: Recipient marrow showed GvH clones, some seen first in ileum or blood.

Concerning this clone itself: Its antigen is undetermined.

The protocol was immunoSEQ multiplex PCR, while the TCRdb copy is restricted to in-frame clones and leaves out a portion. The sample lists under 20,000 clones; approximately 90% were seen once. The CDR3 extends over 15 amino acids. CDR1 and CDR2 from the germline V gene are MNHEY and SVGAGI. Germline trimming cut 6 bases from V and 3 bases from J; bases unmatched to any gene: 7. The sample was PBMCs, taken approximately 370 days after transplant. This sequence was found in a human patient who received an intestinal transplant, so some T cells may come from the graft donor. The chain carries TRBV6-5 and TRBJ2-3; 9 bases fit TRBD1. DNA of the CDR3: TGTGCCAGCAGCCCGACAGGGGGACTAACAGATACGCAGTATTTT. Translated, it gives CASSPTGGLTDTQYF.